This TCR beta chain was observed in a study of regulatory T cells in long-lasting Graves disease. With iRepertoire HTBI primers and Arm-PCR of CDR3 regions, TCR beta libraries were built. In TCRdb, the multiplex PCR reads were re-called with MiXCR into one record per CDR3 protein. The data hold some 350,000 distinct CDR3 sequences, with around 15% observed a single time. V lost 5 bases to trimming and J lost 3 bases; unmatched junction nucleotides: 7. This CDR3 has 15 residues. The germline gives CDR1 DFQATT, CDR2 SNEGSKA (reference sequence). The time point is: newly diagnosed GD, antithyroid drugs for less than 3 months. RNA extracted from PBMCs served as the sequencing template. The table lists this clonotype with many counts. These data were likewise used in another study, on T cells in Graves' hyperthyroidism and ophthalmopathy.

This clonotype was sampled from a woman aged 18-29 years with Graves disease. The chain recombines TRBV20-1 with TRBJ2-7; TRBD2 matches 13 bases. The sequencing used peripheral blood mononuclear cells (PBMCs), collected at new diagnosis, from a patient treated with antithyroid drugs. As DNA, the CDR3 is TGCAGTGCTGGGTTGGGACTAGCGGGGCGCTACGAGCAGTACTTC. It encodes CSAGLGLAGRYEQYF.